These 25 T cell receptor beta chains were sequenced from one sample in a study of OX40 agonist ivuxolimab in advanced cancers. The data were produced by immunoSEQ multiplex PCR, yet TCRdb's version contains in-frame clones alone and is incomplete. The sample yields under 70,000 clones, about 80% seen once. This material consisted of CD4+ or CD8+ T cells sorted from blood, taken in a trial of the OX40 agonist ivuxolimab. The receptor source for this set is an adult with an advanced solid tumor such as melanoma, head and neck, liver or kidney cancer.

A single count supports this clone. The genes are TRBV4-2 and TRBJ2-5, with unresolved D. The J call may be mistaken, given a closer DNA end match to TRBJ2-7. Germline V gives CDR1 LGHNA, CDR2 YNFKEQ. The CDR3 contains 14 residues. In DNA form, the CDR3 reads TGTGCCAGCAGCCAAGCCAGGTGGACCTACGAGCAGTACTTC. This codes for CASSQARWTYEQYF.

This chain uses TRBV6-1 with TRBJ2-7; D gene uncertain. The CDR3 length is 12 residues. Between the trimmed V and J ends, which lost 7 bases and 4 bases, there was a span of 11 bases. Germline CDR1 and CDR2: MNHNS and SASEGT. The DNA for the CDR3 is TGTGCCAGCACCCTCGGTGGTTACGAGCAGTACTTC. Translation gives CASTLGGYEQYF.

The V gene is TRBV5-1, the J gene TRBJ1-2; a weak D match, TRBD1 (6 bases). V was pared by 7 bases and J by 2 bases, with 15 bases between. The CDR3 is 14 amino acids. Germline V gene lookup returns CDR1 SGHRS and CDR2 YFSETQ. CDR3 residues: CASVQGYGNYGYTF. CDR3 nucleotides: TGCGCCAGCGTCCAGGGGTACGGGAACTATGGCTACACCTTC. Combining the CDR3 with reference TRBV5-1 and TRBJ1-2 gives the whole variable domain KAGVTQTPRYLIKTRGQQVTLSCSPISGHRSVSWYQQTPGQGLQFLFEYFSETQRNKGNFPGRFSGRQFSNSRSEMNVSTLELGDSALYLCASVQGYGNYGYTFGSGTRLTVV.

This sequence joins TRBV28 and TRBJ1-1, with D possibly TRBD1 on 6 matching bases. The CDR3 sequence is 14 residues long. CDR1 is MDHEN, CDR2 SYDVKM, per germline. Trimming stripped 2 bases from V and 3 bases from J, with 10 bases between. DNA of the CDR3: TGTGCCAGCAGTTTAACAGGGATTCACACTGAAGCTTTCTTT. This gives the protein CASSLTGIHTEAFF.

DNA for the CDR3: TGCGCCAGCAGCTTGGGATTGAACCAGAACCTTAACACTGAAGCTTTCTTT. It yields the protein CASSLGLNQNLNTEAFF. This sequence joins TRBV5-1 and TRBJ1-1; D unresolved. This CDR3 is 17 amino acids long. CDR1 and CDR2 (germline): SGHRS, YFSETQ. Trimming stripped 0 bases from V and 2 bases from J, with 17 bases between.

V usage is TRBV7-2 and J usage is TRBJ2-3; perhaps TRBD1 as D (5 bases). The V and J ends lost 3 bases and 1 base respectively, with 14 bases between them. The CDR3 consists of 16 residues. Germline CDR1 SGHTA, CDR2 FQGNSA. In nucleotides, the CDR3 is TGTGCCAGCAGCTTTCTCCCCCAGGGTGGCACAGATACGCAGTATTTT. Protein product: CASSFLPQGGTDTQYF.

The rearrangement links TRBV5-6 to TRBJ1-4; the D gene is possibly TRBD1 (6 bases). The germline CDR1 and CDR2 sequences are SGHDT and YYEEEE. The V and J ends lost 4 bases and 8 bases respectively, with 24 bases between them. This CDR3 contains 17 residues. The CDR3 reads CASSEALDGGRKEKLFF. The CDR3 region has the DNA TGTGCCAGCAGCGAAGCCCTCGATGGGGGGCGCAAAGAAAAACTGTTTTTT.

In its sample, this clone was seen a few times. The chain carries TRBV28 and TRBJ1-5, with TRBD1 matching over 8 bases. Trimming at V came to 2 bases and at J to 6 bases, leaving 9 bases not matched to a gene. In germline, CDR1 is MDHEN, CDR2 SYDVKM. CDR3 size: 16 residues. CDR3 region: CASSLIRTGISQPQHF. DNA of the CDR3: TGTGCCAGCAGTTTAATTAGGACAGGGATTAGTCAGCCCCAGCATTTT.

The chain is built from TRBV5-1 and TRBJ2-3; 8 bases fit TRBD1. This CDR3 spans 15 amino acids. The germline gives CDR1 SGHRS, CDR2 YFSETQ. V shed 4 bases, J shed 1 base, and the junction held 5 bases outside the gene matches. The CDR3, as DNA: TGCGCCAGCAGCCCAGGACAGGGTCGCACAGATACGCAGTATTTT. Residues: CASSPGQGRTDTQYF.

The chain is built from TRBV11-2 and TRBJ2-3, with 11 nucleotides matching TRBD2. V shed 5 bases, J shed 6 bases, and the junction held 13 bases outside the gene matches. CDR1 is SGHAT, CDR2 FQNNGV, per germline. This CDR3 is 17 amino acids long. CDR3 sequence reads: CASSPTPGLAVGDTQYF. The CDR3 bases are TGTGCCAGCAGCCCGACCCCGGGACTAGCGGTTGGGGATACGCAGTATTTT. The variable domain in full, completed from reference TRBV11-2 and TRBJ2-3, reads EAGVAQSPRYKIIEKRQSVAFWCNPISGHATLYWYQQILGQGPKLLIQFQNNGVVDDSQLPKDRFSAERLKGVDSTLKIQPAKLEDSAVYLCASSPTPGLAVGDTQYFGPGTRLTVL.

The sample holds a few counts of this clone. The chain recombines TRBV5-6 with TRBJ1-5; 8 nucleotides agree with TRBD1. The CDR3 extends over 18 amino acids. V lost 1 base and J lost 0; bases outside the gene matches: 9. The germline V gene has CDR1 SGHDT and CDR2 YYEEEE. The CDR3 bases are TGTGCCAGCAGCTTGTTTGGACAGGGAAAATATAGCAATCAGCCCCAGCATTTT. Translation: CASSLFGQGKYSNQPQHF.

The rearrangement joins TRBV19 to TRBJ2-1; D is tentatively TRBD1 or TRBD2 (5 bases each). The CDR3 is made up of 15 amino acids. Germline CDR1 is LNHDA and CDR2 is SQIVND (reference sequence). Between the trimmed V and J ends, which lost 7 bases and 6 bases, there was a span of 19 bases. The chain's CDR3 is CASKAGAPKGNEQFF. CDR3 DNA: TGTGCCAGTAAGGCCGGGGCACCAAAAGGCAATGAGCAGTTCTTC. Using reference TRBV19 and TRBJ2-1 for the parts outside the CDR3, the full variable domain is DGGITQSPKYLFRKEGQNVTLSCEQNLNHDAMYWYRQDPGQGLRLIYYSQIVNDFQKGDIAEGYSVSREKKESFPLTVTSAQKNPTAFYLCASKAGAPKGNEQFFGPGTRLTVL.

This rearrangement joins TRBV19 to TRBJ1-3; weak D call: TRBD1 (6 bases). This CDR3 has 14 amino acids. In germline, CDR1 is LNHDA, CDR2 SQIVND (reference sequence). Trimming removed 4 bases at V and 5 bases at J, with 12 bases between. CDR3 DNA: TGTGCCAGTAGTACCCGGGACATAAGAAACACCATATATTTT. Translating gives CASSTRDIRNTIYF.

This rearrangement joins TRBV29-1 to TRBJ2-7, with 9 bases matching TRBD1. The CDR3 spans 12 residues. The J segment lost 5 bases and the V segment lost 7 bases, leaving 6 bases of the junction unmatched. Germline CDR1 reads SQVTM; CDR2 reads ANQGSEA. DNA of the CDR3: TGCAGCGGCTTGAGGACAGGGGACGAGCAGTACTTC. Translation: CSGLRTGDEQYF.

The V call is TRBV6-1, the J call TRBJ1-1, with no clear D. Trimming took 8 bases from V and 6 from J, leaving 7 bases between them. Germline-derived CDR1 and CDR2 are MNHNS and SASEGT. The CDR3 covers 10 residues. CDR3 amino acids: CASRMAEAFF. CDR3 sequence (DNA): TGTGCCAGCCGGATGGCTGAAGCTTTCTTT.

This chain uses TRBV19 with TRBJ2-2; D is perhaps TRBD1 (5 bases). The germline CDR1 and CDR2 sequences are LNHDA and SQIVND (reference sequence). V lost 6 bases to trimming and J lost 0 bases, with 8 bases between them. This CDR3 comprises 14 residues. The CDR3 reads CASRGPTNTGELFF. In DNA, the CDR3 is TGTGCCAGTAGGGGGCCCACGAACACCGGGGAGCTGTTTTTT.

The chain has TRBV7-3 and TRBJ1-1, with D possibly being TRBD1 (6 bases). Germline V gene lookup returns CDR1 SGHTA and CDR2 FQGTGA. The CDR3 is 16 residues long. Between the trimmed V and J ends, which lost 2 bases and 5 bases, there was a span of 18 bases. The CDR3 is CASSLFGGSGNTEAFF. As DNA, the CDR3 is TGTGCCAGCAGCTTATTCGGGGGCTCTGGAAATACTGAAGCTTTCTTT.

This chain joins TRBV10-3 and TRBJ2-2; D is unclear. The V and J ends lost 3 bases and 2 bases respectively, with 7 bases between them. Germline CDR1 is ENHRY and CDR2 is SYGVKD. The CDR3 loop spans 14 amino acids. The CDR3 DNA reads TGTGCCATCAGTGATTACGGAAACACCGGGGAGCTGTTTTTT. Protein sequence: CAISDYGNTGELFF.

This clone was observed a handful of times. The CDR3 region is CASSPRGGLWEQYF. The CDR3 DNA reads TGTGCCAGCTCACCTCGCGGGGGCTTATGGGAGCAGTACTTC. The chain combines TRBV18 with TRBJ2-7; TRBD2 is a possible D gene (7 bases). Deletions cut 3 bases from V and 7 bases from J, with 16 bases between. This CDR3 spans 14 amino acids. CDR1 and CDR2 from the germline V gene are KGHSH and LQKENI.

By share, this clone ranks as medium-sized (0.01 to 0.1%). The chain has TRBV6-5 and TRBJ1-5; TRBD1 is a possible D gene (5 bases). This CDR3 has 15 amino acids. V was shortened by 6 bases and J by 5 bases, with 17 bases between the two germline ends. CDR1 and CDR2 (germline): MNHEY, SVGAGI. The CDR3 spells CASSKRGRGDQPQHF. The CDR3 region has the DNA TGTGCCAGCAGCAAACGAGGCCGGGGGGATCAGCCCCAGCATTTT.

The chain employs TRBV25-1 and TRBJ2-7; 13 nucleotides line up with TRBD2. Looked up from germline, CDR1 is MGHDK and CDR2 is SYGVNS. V lost 1 base, J lost 9 bases, and 6 bases stayed unmatched. The CDR3 runs 15 residues. CDR3 loop: CASSEFTSGGAGQYF. CDR3 nucleotide sequence: TGTGCCAGCAGTGAATTCACTAGCGGGGGGGCAGGGCAGTACTTC.

The chain uses TRBV9 and TRBJ1-1, with D unresolved. Germline CDR1 reads SGDLS; CDR2 reads YYNGEE. The CDR3 length is 14 residues. The V gene lost 0 bases and the J gene lost 2 bases, with 8 bases spanning the gap. DNA of the CDR3: TGTGCCAGCAGCGTAGGTAGGAGTAACACTGAAGCTTTCTTT. This translates into CASSVGRSNTEAFF. The full variable domain, rest sourced from reference TRBV9 and TRBJ1-1, is DSGVTQTPKHLITATGQRVTLRCSPRSGDLSVYWYQQSLDQGLQFLIQYYNGEERAKGNILERFSAQQFPDLHSELNLSSLELGDSALYFCASSVGRSNTEAFFGQGTRLTVV.

The chain joins TRBV5-1 to TRBJ1-4; 10 nucleotides match TRBD1. Germline CDR1 is SGHRS and CDR2 is YFSETQ. This CDR3 has 15 amino acids. V was pared by 0 bases and J by 5 bases, with 1 base of the junction left unmatched. This CDR3 is CASSLGGQGNEKLFF. The CDR3 DNA reads TGCGCCAGCAGCTTGGGGGGACAGGGGAATGAAAAACTGTTTTTT.

This clone was recorded only once. CDR3 DNA: TGTGCCAGTAGTTCCAATCAGGGGACAGGGAAGAATGAGCAGTTCTTC. Translated, it gives CASSSNQGTGKNEQFF. The rearrangement uses TRBV19 and TRBJ2-1, with 9 bases matching TRBD1. Germline loops: CDR1 LNHDA, CDR2 SQIVND (reference sequence). The CDR3 is 16 amino acids. The V segment lost 5 bases and the J segment 7 bases; nucleotides outside the gene matches: 12.

V usage is TRBV7-2 and J usage is TRBJ2-5; 7 nucleotides match TRBD1. Germline trimming cut 4 bases from V and 5 bases from J; bases unmatched to any gene: 10. The length of the CDR3 is 15 residues. In germline, CDR1 is SGHTA, CDR2 FQGNSA. CDR3 DNA: TGTGCCAGCAGCTGGAAGACAGGGTTCGAGGAGACCCAGTACTTC. It codes for CASSWKTGFEETQYF.